This TCR beta chain is drawn from a study of cytomegalovirus exposure and HLA in healthy donors (dated 2017 in TCRdb). Context from the whole study: An earlier analysis of about 560 of the donors reported 276 Gb of sequence data and approximately 120 million unique TCR beta sequences obtained from some 200 million T cells. The study profiled the T cell repertoires of hundreds of subjects by immunosequencing and related them to cytomegalovirus serostatus. HLA typing included class I and class II loci at four-digit resolution. Typing coverage varied by locus: about 620-630 donors for A, B, C, DRB1 and DQB1; some 520 for DQA1; 600 to 610 for DPA1; roughly 450 for DPB1. In an earlier analysis of 587 of the donors, high-throughput TCR beta sequencing was used to judge whether each TCR beta V gene segment behaved as functional or pseudogenic. A later analysis re-examined previously published TCR beta repertoires from about 700 donors and added high-resolution HLA genotyping to investigate patterns of TCR occurrence. Donor age, sex, ethnicity and CMV serostatus were compiled alongside the repertoire data. Because of strong linkage in the cohort, roughly five DR-DQ haplotypes were treated as single units for association and clustering. A separate validation cohort of roughly 130 different subjects was used in addition to the roughly 620-subject first cohort. The study aimed to test whether signatures of past pathogen exposure could be identified by cataloging public T cell receptors. Rather than drawing on any new phenotypic data, the later analysis identified candidate immune exposures from TCR beta sequences and the way those sequences occurred across donors. All discovery cohort repertoires had been generated using a single sequencing platform. Of the roughly 420 genotyped donors, approximately 80% were placed in the genetic ancestry cluster associated with self-reported Caucasian donors. In a later genetic analysis, genome-wide SNP genotypes for about 55% of the 666 donors were used, and that subset was treated as a discovery cohort. About 280 gigabases of sequencing data and roughly 81 million unique TCR sequences made up an early release that covered 640 HLA-typed donors. To predict cytomegalovirus infection status, the study combined high-throughput TCR immunosequencing, statistical association of individual TCRs with disease status, and machine learning. On average, around 200,000 unique TCR beta nucleotide sequences were sequenced per donor among about 400 genotyped donors of the cohort, with roughly 18% of those sequences being non-productive. Summary of the overall study and its limitations: Because HLA typing was missing for some donors at each locus, association tests included only the typed subset. A total of roughly 160 TCR beta chains were listed by the study as associated with cytomegalovirus. Seventeen rarely observed V segments, including chromosome 9 orphons, were excluded from the earlier analysis of a few hundred of the donors because counts were too low. In a later analysis, HLA-associated TCR beta chains showed more clonal expansion and lower generation probabilities than non-associated chains that were equally common. The presence/absence analyses assumed that sequencing depth was roughly uniform across donors, and that assumption may not be true. Several of the top co-occurrence clusters appeared to be linked to parvovirus B19, influenza, CMV and Epstein-Barr virus, according to a later analysis. A cluster of highly shared sequence variants was judged likely to represent a technical artifact of the sequencing pipeline. In a later analysis, around 17,000 TCR beta sequences were associated with specific HLA alleles at a false discovery rate of 0.05. In this cohort, only TCR beta chains were sequenced, and detectable features were limited by the absence of alpha or paired-chain data. While some public TCRs were present in many individuals, most TCR sequences turned up only very rarely across donors. Correlated functional status among segregating V segments might reflect linkage disequilibrium, but an unknown experimental factor could not be ruled out. Assigning TCR associations to individual alleles was difficult when HLA alleles, especially DR and DQ, strongly co-occurred. A later genetic analysis reported fewer N-insertions in productive TCRs among donors in an Asian-associated ancestry cluster than the approximately 700-donor mean. Because the 87-base-pair reads could not distinguish some IMGT-functional V segments, including TRBV6-2 and TRBV6-3, those segments were excluded. In a later analysis, most CMV-associated TCR beta chains were found to appear HLA-restricted, with HLA associations seemingly driven largely by CMV exposure. CMV serostatus was the only immune exposure information available for the cohort. A further reported finding was that TCR beta sequences accurately predicted the HLA-A and HLA-B alleles for most subjects in the first cohort. A later analysis found that TCR association rates varied across HLA loci, with DRB1 alleles showing the most associated TCRs and HLA-C alleles the fewest. Three of the identified cytomegalovirus-associated TCR beta chains were confirmed in vitro to be specific for cytomegalovirus antigens. The classifier was reported to diagnose cytomegalovirus status with high specificity and sensitivity in both the original and validation cohorts. A later genetic analysis associated a missense DCLRE1C variant with V-gene and J-gene trimming of TCR beta chains, and an independent cohort replicated the association. The authors suggested that the approach could potentially be generalized to other disease states and immunological phenotypes. Broadly in line with IMGT annotations, most TCR beta V segments showed up in productive rearrangements about 87% or about 30% of the time in an earlier analysis of a few hundred of the donors.

The cohort comprised under 700 healthy bone marrow donors. At the time of sampling, all cohort members were nominally healthy, though unrecorded immune exposures were likely present. The donor was CMV seropositive and belonged to the group of 250 to 300 seropositive cohort members. Every donor gave a peripheral blood sample, and the peripheral blood mononuclear cells from that sample were used for TCR beta sequencing. The Qiagen DNeasy Blood Extraction Kit was used to extract genomic DNA from the blood cell samples. Library method: the immunoSEQ multiplex PCR assay. For the multiplex PCR, a mixture combining 60 forward primers for TCR Vbeta segments and 13 reverse primers for TCR Jbeta segments was used. Amplification of the CDR3 region of rearranged TCR beta genes was performed with a multiplex PCR assay on genomic DNA. The amplified TCR beta libraries were sequenced on the Illumina HiSeq System as 87-base-pair reads. On the authors' methods: A later analysis counted about 80 million unique TCR beta chains across the 500 to 850 repertoires, and around 12 million of these chains were shared by at least two donors. To remove PCR and sequencing errors, raw reads were error-corrected and collapsed into unique sequences using a nearest-neighbor algorithm that merged closely related sequences. CDR3 sequences were aligned to IMGT reference sequences to assign V, D and J gene segments. For a sequence to be retained, at least a six-nucleotide match to both a V gene segment and a J gene segment was required. Rearrangements were called productive when the CDR3 lacked stop codons and stayed in frame with V and J; all others were non-productive. Following IMGT convention, CDR3 was defined as the stretch from the second conserved V-encoded cysteine to the conserved J-encoded phenylalanine. In an earlier analysis of around 570 of the donors, sequences lacking an unambiguous match to a single V gene segment were excluded. An earlier analysis of 500 to 700 of the donors classified V segments as functional when productive rearrangements were above 56.7% and as segregating when the standard deviation between donors was above 5%. A statistical classification framework was built to diagnose cytomegalovirus status from the catalog of TCR beta chain sequences. In a later analysis, TCR nucleotide sequences were compared against IMGT/GENE-DB human TR gene sequences so that V and J genes could be assigned. Using the TCRdist pipeline, a later analysis assigned CDR3 sequences along with most-parsimonious VDJ recombination scenarios. In a later analysis, each TCR beta chain was defined by its CDR3 amino acid sequence together with its V-gene family, and reads lacking a unique V-gene family were excluded. As a way to deal with suspected cross-contamination and a sequencing artifact, a later analysis dropped roughly 620 nucleotide sequences that were highly shared and had low generation probability. In a later analysis, a clonal expansion index for each public chain was calculated from normalized within-repertoire ranks of inferred template counts. In a later analysis, generation probabilities were computed using a VDJ recombination model fitted to out-of-frame rearrangements, and the results were checked against IGoR. In a later analysis, TCR-TCR, TCR-HLA and TCR-CMV co-occurrence was scored with hypergeometric tests, and a repertoire-size bias correction was applied to TCR pairs. False discovery rates were estimated in a later analysis by permuting HLA or CMV assignments 20 times. A later analysis grouped co-occurring TCRs with DBSCAN, adding TCRdist sequence similarity when clustering within HLA-allele-positive subsets. For co-occurrence clustering, repertoires with fewer than 30,000 or more than 120,000 public chains were excluded, along with five or six repertoires with anomalous nucleotide sharing. TCRdb stores this immuneACCESS table with in-frame sequences only. Part of the clones is absent; in the studies checked, under half of the shortfall reflects unresolved V genes, and no reason is known for the rest. V and J calls and clone size are copied from that table; D and trimming were computed from the DNA. The sample yields more than 85,000 clones; 80% to 85% were counted once. About 2.9% of the sample is held by the ten biggest clonotypes.

There are a few counts of this clone. Its antigen remains unidentified. It has no much larger one-base neighbor in the sample; base qualities were not kept. The CDR3 starts with the cysteine, ends with the phenylalanine, and has 12 residues. CDR3 DNA is the only sequence kept; it has 36 bases, read in frame from the first base. CDR1 and CDR2, per the germline V gene, are SGHTA and FQGNSA. Trimming takes 5 bases from V and 4 bases from J, and the germline ends sit 6 bases apart. Sequencing input: PBMCs. The sequence links TRBV7-2 to TRBJ1-5; the D gene assignment is ambiguous. The receptor's source is a woman aged 55-70 years in good health and CMV-seropositive. Here is the DNA: TGTGCCAGCAGCCGAACTAATCAGCCCCAGCATTTT. Its amino acids are CASSRTNQPQHF.